Shown below are 23 T cell receptor beta chains from a single sample sequenced in a study of blood T cell repertoires in COVID-19. Generated by immunoSEQ multiplex PCR, the TCRdb table keeps only in-frame clones and is missing some. The sample lists around 370,000 clones; about 90% were seen once. The source material was peripheral blood. The receptors were sampled from a woman between 18 and 29 years old who had recovered from COVID-19.

The rearrangement uses TRBV7-2 and TRBJ1-5; D ambiguous. The CDR3 loop spans 14 amino acids. Germline V gives CDR1 SGHTA, CDR2 FQGNSA. The germline V and J ends were trimmed by 1 base and 6 bases, with 10 bases remaining between them. In DNA, the CDR3 is TGTGCCAGCAGCTTAGATCGGGTCGGTCAGCCCCAGCATTTT. This encodes CASSLDRVGQPQHF.

The genes are TRBV18 and TRBJ2-1; D gene unclear. The CDR3 length is 15 residues. Germline V gene lookup returns CDR1 KGHSH and CDR2 LQKENI. V dropped 2 bases and J dropped 1 base, with 9 bases sitting between them. Here the CDR3 reads CASSPYRLSYNEQFF. The CDR3 DNA is TGTGCCAGCTCACCATACCGGTTATCCTACAATGAGCAGTTCTTC.

In its sample, this clone was seen once. The CDR3 reads CASSLRTGRRDGYTF. The DNA of the CDR3 is TGCGCCAGCAGCCTTCGGACAGGTCGACGGGATGGCTACACCTTC. The J gene is TRBJ1-2, the V gene TRBV4-3, with 7 positions matching TRBD1. This CDR3 has 15 residues. Germline CDR1 is LGHNA and CDR2 is YSLEER. J lost 6 bases, V lost 4 bases, and 11 bases had no gene match.

This sequence joins TRBV6-1 and TRBJ2-5, with 8 bases aligning to TRBD1. The CDR3 sequence is 15 residues long. Germline V lookup: CDR1 MNHNS, CDR2 SASEGT. Losses at the gene ends were 2 bases for V and 4 bases for J; bases not matched to a gene: 6. CDR3 DNA: TGTGCCAGCAGTGAACTGGACAGGGAACGAGAGACCCAGTACTTC. It translates to CASSELDRERETQYF.

The V gene is TRBV6-2 or TRBV6-3, the J gene TRBJ2-1; 12 bases map to TRBD2. The CDR3 is 18 residues long. The germline CDR1 and CDR2 sequences are MNHEY and SVGEGT. Trimming took 5 bases from V and 6 from J; bases not matched to a gene: 14. CDR3 amino acids: CASSPKGPLAGGRNEQFF. The DNA for the CDR3 is TGTGCCAGCAGTCCAAAGGGGCCTCTAGCGGGAGGGCGCAATGAGCAGTTCTTC.

V gene TRBV5-6 combines with J gene TRBJ2-5; TRBD1 matches 8 bases. Germline-derived CDR1 and CDR2 are SGHDT and YYEEEE. The V and J ends lost 1 base and 8 bases, in that order; junction bases with no gene match: 7. This CDR3 has 14 amino acids. The CDR3 bases are TGTGCCAGCAGCTTGTGGCAGGGGGCCGTAACCCAGTACTTC. It encodes CASSLWQGAVTQYF.

The chain employs TRBV10-2 and TRBJ2-2; 8 nucleotides align to TRBD1. This CDR3 is 16 amino acids long. CDR1 WSHSY and CDR2 SAAADI come from the germline V gene. The junction had 8 bases not matched to a gene; V was cut back by 3 bases and J by 5 bases. This chain's CDR3 is CASSDPGGSGTGELFF. CDR3 DNA sequence: TGCGCCAGCAGTGACCCAGGGGGCTCGGGGACCGGGGAGCTGTTTTTT.

The chain carries TRBV24-1 and TRBJ2-5, with TRBD2 matching over 8 bases. Germline CDR1 and CDR2: KGHDR and SFDVKD. V shed 4 bases, J shed 3 bases, and the junction held 18 bases outside the gene matches. The CDR3 has 19 amino acids. DNA for the CDR3: TGTGCCACCAGTGACCGGGGGGGGGACTCTGAGCCCTCCAAAGAGACCCAGTACTTC. This gives the protein CATSDRGGDSEPSKETQYF.

This chain joins TRBV19 and TRBJ1-2; 10 nucleotides agree with TRBD1. Germline V lookup: CDR1 LNHDA, CDR2 SQIVND (reference sequence). The J segment lost 7 bases and the V segment lost 7 bases, leaving 9 bases of the junction unmatched. CDR3 length: 14 residues. The CDR3 reads CASTRGQGLSGYTF. In DNA form, the CDR3 reads TGTGCCAGTACCAGGGGACAGGGGCTGAGTGGCTACACCTTC.

The chain is built from TRBV27 and TRBJ1-6, with D uncertain. The germline V gene has CDR1 MNHEY and CDR2 SMNVEV (reference sequence). This CDR3 is built from 14 residues. The germline V and J ends were trimmed by 5 bases and 0 bases, with 5 bases remaining between them. The CDR3 sequence: CASSTSSYNSPLHF. In DNA form, the CDR3 reads TGTGCCAGCAGTACGAGCTCCTATAATTCACCCCTCCACTTT.

The chain carries TRBV5-1 and TRBJ1-6; tentatively, D is TRBD1 (5 bases). Trimming removed 4 bases from V and 6 bases from J, with 17 bases in between. Germline CDR1 SGHRS, CDR2 YFSETQ. This CDR3 is 16 amino acids long. CDR3 loop: CASSPRAGRINSPLHF. CDR3 bases: TGCGCCAGCAGCCCTCGGGCAGGGAGGATTAATTCACCCCTCCACTTT.

The rearrangement uses TRBV6-2 or TRBV6-3 and TRBJ1-1; D not certain. The V gene's germline CDR1 is MNHEY and CDR2 SVGEGT. The CDR3 length is 14 residues. V lost 2 bases and J lost 7, with 14 bases in between. CDR3 nucleotide sequence: TGTGCCAGCAGTTACGGGCCTTGGGCCTATGAAGCTTTCTTT. It yields the protein CASSYGPWAYEAFF.

V and J are TRBV24-1 and TRBJ1-4; D may be TRBD1 (6 bases). Germline CDR1 and CDR2: KGHDR and SFDVKD. Trimming took off 3 bases at V and 5 bases at J, with 12 bases between the two ends. The CDR3 is made up of 15 amino acids. The CDR3 nucleotides are TGTGCCACCAGTGATACACAGGGACCCAATGAAAAACTGTTTTTT. Amino acid sequence: CATSDTQGPNEKLFF.

This chain joins TRBV27 and TRBJ1-2, with 9 bases that match TRBD1. With V trimmed by 5 bases and J by 13 bases, 8 bases remained unmatched. The CDR3 is 12 residues long. Germline CDR1 reads MNHEY; CDR2 reads SMNVEV (reference sequence). DNA of the CDR3: TGTGCCAGCAGTCCCGGGACAGGGCCGGCCACCTTC. This codes for CASSPGTGPATF.

The chain links TRBV2 to TRBJ2-5; 10 nucleotides line up with TRBD2. Germline CDR1 and CDR2: SNHLY and FYNNEI. This CDR3 region has 12 residues. V shed 8 bases, J shed 4 bases, and the junction held 1 base outside the gene matches. The CDR3 bases are TGTGCCAGCGCTAGCGGGAGAGAGACCCAGTACTTC. It encodes CASASGRETQYF.

The rearrangement uses TRBV4-3 and TRBJ2-7; 9 nucleotides match TRBD2. CDR1 is LGHNA, CDR2 YSLEER, per germline. Trimming took 1 base from V and 5 from J; bases not matched to a gene: 9. CDR3 length: 16 amino acids. The CDR3 spells CASSQVCGRAWNEQYV. The CDR3 bases are TGCGCCAGCAGCCAAGTTTGCGGGAGGGCCTGGAACGAGCAGTACGTC.

V gene TRBV7-8 combines with J gene TRBJ2-7; TRBD2 is a possible D gene (6 bases). V gave up 5 bases and J gave up 0 bases, with 23 bases separating them. Germline V gene lookup returns CDR1 SGHVS and CDR2 FQNEAQ. The CDR3 length is 18 residues. CDR3 region: CASSPIAEAGQSSYEQYV. The CDR3 nucleotides are TGTGCCAGCAGCCCCATAGCGGAAGCGGGTCAGAGCTCCTACGAGCAGTACGTC.

This clone occurred once. The rearrangement uses TRBV11-3 and TRBJ1-3; no reliable D call. The ends were cut back, 5 bases at V and 4 bases at J, with 12 bases in the middle. This CDR3 contains 14 residues. Germline CDR1 SGHNT, CDR2 YENEEA. The CDR3 nucleotides are TGTGCCAGCAGCCGGCAGGCAGCCGGAAACACCATATATTTT. Translating gives CASSRQAAGNTIYF.

The chain joins TRBV7-9 to TRBJ1-4; TRBD1 aligns across 8 bases. Germline CDR1 is SEHNR and CDR2 is FQNEAQ (reference sequence). This CDR3 contains 18 residues. Trimming at V came to 1 base and at J to 7 bases, leaving 14 bases not matched to a gene. DNA for the CDR3: TGTGCCAGCAGCTTAGTAGGCAGGGGGCGGGAAGTCGCTGAAAAACTGTTTTTT. Translating it yields CASSLVGRGREVAEKLFF.

The V gene is TRBV28, the J gene TRBJ1-2, with 8 bases matching TRBD1. CDR1 MDHEN and CDR2 SYDVKM come from the germline V gene. J gave up 6 bases and V 7 bases, and 7 bases lay outside the gene matches. CDR3 length: 13 amino acids. CDR3 sequence (DNA): TGTGCCAGCAAAGAGGACAGGGTGGATGGCTACACCTTC. This gives the protein CASKEDRVDGYTF.

The CDR3: CASSSALALQETQYF. In DNA, the CDR3 is TGTGCCAGCAGTTCCGCGCTAGCGCTACAAGAGACCCAGTACTTC. The chain carries TRBV6-5 and TRBJ2-5; a possible D gene is TRBD2 (6 bases). V was trimmed by 4 bases and J by 2 bases, leaving 14 bases between them. CDR3 length: 15 residues. The V gene's germline CDR1 is MNHEY and CDR2 SVGAGI.

This clone has a handful of counts. V and J are TRBV6-5 and TRBJ1-4; a possible D gene is TRBD1 (5 bases). CDR1 and CDR2 from the germline V gene are MNHEY and SVGAGI. Trimming removed 0 bases from V and 10 bases from J, with 18 bases in between. This CDR3 comprises 16 residues. The CDR3 DNA reads TGTGCCAGCAGTTACTCGAATGGGGGGTCAAGGGGAAAACTGTTTTTT. Amino acid sequence: CASSYSNGGSRGKLFF.

CDR3 amino acids: CASSHPPYFQYF. DNA of the CDR3: TGTGCCAGCAGCCATCCCCCCTATTTCCAGTATTTT. V is TRBV7-9 and J is TRBJ2-3; D unclear. This CDR3 comprises 12 residues. CDR1 is SEHNR and CDR2 is FQNEAQ in the germline V gene (reference sequence). Trimming pared 5 bases from V and 12 bases from J, leaving 15 bases between.